Each of the 14 T cell receptor beta chains below was sequenced from the same sample in a study of blood T cell repertoires in COVID-19. The repertoire was sequenced with immunoSEQ multiplex PCR; TCRdb's copy has only in-frame clones and lacks some. The profile shows just under 90,000 clones, over 75% of them singletons. The sequencing input was peripheral blood. Receptors were obtained from an elderly woman with acute or convalescent COVID-19.

The genes are TRBV6-5 and TRBJ2-1; the D is unclear. There are 11 residues in the CDR3. V lost 8 bases, J lost 8 bases, and 10 bases lay in between. In germline, CDR1 is MNHEY, CDR2 SVGAGI. The CDR3 here is CASAQLDEQFF. Written as DNA, the CDR3 is TGTGCCAGCGCGCAACTGGATGAGCAGTTCTTC.

A single count supports this clone. The chain joins TRBV7-7 to TRBJ1-1; the D is unclear. Germline lookup yields CDR1 SSHAT and CDR2 FNYEAQ (reference sequence). CDR3 length equals 10 residues. The CDR3 DNA reads as TGTGCTAGCTCGGCCCCCGGGGCTTTCTTT. Its protein is CASSAPGAFF.

CDR3 in amino acids: CASSQDVRAWRDEQFF. CDR3 bases: TGTGCCAGCAGCCAAGACGTCCGAGCCTGGAGGGATGAGCAGTTCTTC. The chain combines TRBV3-1 (or the pseudogene TRBV3-2) with TRBJ2-1, with a weak D call TRBD2 (6 bases). This CDR3 is 16 amino acids long. Looked up from germline, CDR1 is LGHDT and CDR2 is YNNKEL (reference sequence). Trimming cost V 0 bases and J 8 bases, with 17 bases left between them.

The gene calls are TRBV18 and TRBJ2-7; 10 bases are shared with TRBD1. Losses at the gene ends were 3 bases for V and 2 bases for J; bases not matched to a gene: 4. The CDR3 totals 15 residues. Germline lookup yields CDR1 KGHSH and CDR2 LQKENI. CDR3 sequence (DNA): TGTGCCAGCTCACCCAGGGGACAGGGGACCTACGAGCAGTACTTC. It translates to CASSPRGQGTYEQYF. Filled out from reference TRBV18 and TRBJ2-7, the complete variable domain reads NAGVMQNPRHLVRRRGQEARLRCSPMKGHSHVYWYRQLPEEGLKFMVYLQKENIIDESGMPKERFSAEFPKEGPSILRIQQVVRGDSAAYFCASSPRGQGTYEQYFGPGTRLTVT.

The chain has TRBV5-5 and TRBJ1-1; TRBD1 agrees at 7 bases. J was trimmed by 0 bases and V by 4 bases; bases with no gene match: 9. Germline assignment: CDR1 SGHKS and CDR2 YYEKEE (reference sequence). This CDR3 contains 16 residues. CDR3 in amino acids: CASSRDRVRMNTEAFF. Here the CDR3 DNA reads TGTGCCAGCAGCCGAGACAGGGTAAGGATGAACACTGAAGCTTTCTTT.

This clone was counted a single time. The chain carries TRBV4-2 and TRBJ2-5; 10 nucleotides align to TRBD2. There are 17 residues in the CDR3. With V trimmed by 1 base and J by 5 bases, 10 bases remained unmatched. Germline lookup yields CDR1 LGHNA and CDR2 YNFKEQ. CDR3 bases: TGTGCCAGCAGCCAAGCCCAAGCGGGAGGGCCGGAGGAGACCCAGTACTTC. Residues: CASSQAQAGGPEETQYF.

The V call is TRBV5-1, the J call TRBJ2-2; the match to TRBD2 covers 13 bases. The junction had 4 bases not matched to a gene; V was cut back by 5 bases and J by 6 bases. Germline CDR1 and CDR2: SGHRS and YFSETQ. This CDR3 has 15 amino acids. In nucleotides, the CDR3 is TGCGCCAGCAGAGGACTAGCGGGAGCGGCCGGGGAGCTGTTTTTT. Its translation: CASRGLAGAAGELFF.

The chain couples TRBV6-5 to TRBJ1-4, with TRBD1 as a possible D gene (6 bases). The germline V gene has CDR1 MNHEY and CDR2 SVGAGI. The CDR3 spans 14 residues. V lost 2 bases to trimming and J lost 10 bases, with 14 bases between them. The CDR3 spells CASSYTQGIGKLFF. In nucleotides, the CDR3 is TGTGCCAGCAGTTACACTCAGGGGATCGGAAAACTGTTTTTT.

The chain carries TRBV5-5 and TRBJ2-3, with TRBD1 identical over 7 bases. With 4 bases clipped from V and 2 bases from J, the junction kept 7 bases outside the gene matches. CDR1 SGHKS and CDR2 YYEKEE come from the germline V gene (reference sequence). The CDR3 spans 15 residues. Here the CDR3 DNA reads TGTGCCAGCAGCAACCGGGACAGACACACAGATACGCAGTATTTT. Its translation is CASSNRDRHTDTQYF.

This clone was recorded only once. The chain combines TRBV19 with TRBJ1-4, with unresolved D. V gave up 8 bases and J gave up 8 bases, with 15 bases separating them. This CDR3 region has 13 residues. The germline CDR1 and CDR2 sequences are LNHDA and SQIVND (reference sequence). DNA of the CDR3: TGTGCCAGTCGGCTAGCAACGAAAGAAAAACTGTTTTTT. This encodes CASRLATKEKLFF.

This chain connects TRBV28 to TRBJ2-7; 8 nucleotides agree with TRBD2. The trim removed 5 bases at V and 3 bases at J, leaving 6 bases unmatched. The V gene's germline CDR1 is MDHEN and CDR2 SYDVKM. The CDR3 runs 14 residues. This chain's CDR3 is CASSGSGGFYEQYF. The CDR3 DNA sequence: TGTGCCAGCAGTGGTTCGGGAGGGTTCTACGAGCAGTACTTC.

The chain joins TRBV30 to TRBJ1-4; TRBD1 matches at 8 bases. The CDR3 loop spans 13 amino acids. Trimming removed 5 bases from V and 8 bases from J; junction bases left unmatched: 7. Germline lookup yields CDR1 GTSNPN and CDR2 SVGIG (reference sequence). The DNA for the CDR3 is TGTGCCTGGTCAGGGGGCCTTGGGGAAAAACTGTTTTTT. Encoded protein: CAWSGGLGEKLFF. Based on the CDR3 plus reference TRBV30 and TRBJ1-4, the full variable domain is SQTIHQWPATLVQPVGSPLSLECTVEGTSNPNLYWYRQAAGRGLQLLFYSVGIGQISSEVPQNLSASRPQDRQFILSSKKLLLSDSGFYLCAWSGGLGEKLFFGSGTQLSVL.

This clone appeared a few times. The chain links TRBV7-3 to TRBJ2-2; a weak D match, TRBD2 (6 bases). With 0 bases removed from V and 0 bases from J, the gap between germline ends came to 8 bases. This CDR3 is 16 amino acids long. Germline V lookup: CDR1 SGHTA, CDR2 FQGTGA. The CDR3 DNA sequence: TGTGCCAGCAGCTTAACGGGGGGTGCGAACACCGGGGAGCTGTTTTTT. Residues: CASSLTGGANTGELFF.

This clone was observed once. The chain joins TRBV6-6 to TRBJ2-3, with TRBD2 as a possible D gene (6 bases). The germline V and J ends were trimmed by 8 bases and 4 bases, with 10 bases remaining between them. This CDR3 spans 12 amino acids. Germline values: CDR1 MNHNY, CDR2 SVGAGI (reference sequence). The CDR3 DNA is TGTGCCAGCCGGAGGGGACCAGATACGCAGTATTTT. Translation gives CASRRGPDTQYF.